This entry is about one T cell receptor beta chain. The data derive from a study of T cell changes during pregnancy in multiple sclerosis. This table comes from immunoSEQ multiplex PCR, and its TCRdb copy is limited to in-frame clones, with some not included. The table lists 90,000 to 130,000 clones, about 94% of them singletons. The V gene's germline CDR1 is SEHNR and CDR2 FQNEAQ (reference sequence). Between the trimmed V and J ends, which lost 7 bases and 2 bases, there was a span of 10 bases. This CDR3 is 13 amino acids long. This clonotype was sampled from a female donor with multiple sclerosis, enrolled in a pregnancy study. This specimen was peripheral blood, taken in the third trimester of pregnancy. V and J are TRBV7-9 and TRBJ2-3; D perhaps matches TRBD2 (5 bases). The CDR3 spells CASNGLNTDTQYF. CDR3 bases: TGTGCCAGCAACGGACTGAACACAGATACGCAGTATTTT.